The 9 T cell receptor beta chains below come from one sample, sequenced in a study of cytomegalovirus exposure and HLA in healthy donors. The primer mix had 60 Vbeta and 13 Jbeta primers. TCRdb's table, derived via immunoSEQ multiplex PCR, lists solely in-frame clones and lacks some. The sample lists 80,000 to 100,000 clones; roughly 70% were seen once. Sequencing was carried out using PBMCs. The receptor source for this set is a middle-aged man in good health and CMV-seronegative.

This clone was observed a handful of times. The V and J genes are TRBV6-6 and TRBJ2-7, with 7 bases lining up with TRBD1. The CDR3 runs 13 residues. Germline V gene sequence: CDR1 MNHNY, CDR2 SVGAGI (reference sequence). V lost 8 bases to trimming and J lost 0 bases; unmatched junction nucleotides: 4. CDR3 sequence: CASHQGDSYEQYF. The CDR3 DNA sequence: TGTGCCAGCCATCAGGGGGACTCCTACGAGCAGTACTTC.

The V and J genes are TRBV6-5 and TRBJ1-4, with D unclear. Germline CDR1 and CDR2: MNHEY and SVGAGI. The CDR3 has 14 residues. This chain's CDR3 is CAPGSYGTNEKLFF. CDR3 nucleotide sequence: TGTGCTCCGGGGTCCTATGGGACTAATGAAAAACTGTTTTTT.

The chain recombines TRBV18 with TRBJ1-1, with a tentative D call TRBD1 (6 bases). This CDR3 spans 14 amino acids. The V end was cut by 3 bases, the J end by 6 bases, with 14 bases between. Germline-derived CDR1 and CDR2 are KGHSH and LQKENI. The CDR3 loop is CASSPTTGSPEAFF. CDR3 bases: TGTGCCAGCTCACCGACAACAGGGAGCCCTGAAGCTTTCTTT.

V gene TRBV11-1 combines with J gene TRBJ1-1, with 7 bases lining up with TRBD1. The J segment lost 5 bases and the V segment lost 3 bases, leaving 0 bases of the junction unmatched. This CDR3 is 12 amino acids long. Germline CDR1 reads SGHAT; CDR2 reads FQDESV (reference sequence). CDR3 sequence reads: CASSLGQTEAFF. CDR3 in DNA: TGTGCCAGCAGCTTGGGACAGACTGAAGCTTTCTTT. The full variable domain, completed using reference TRBV11-1 and TRBJ1-1, is EAEVAQSPRYKITEKSQAVAFWCDPISGHATLYWYRQILGQGPELLVQFQDESVVDDSQLPKDRFSAERLKGVDSTLKIQPAELGDSAMYLCASSLGQTEAFFGQGTRLTVV.

The chain recombines TRBV4-1 with TRBJ1-1; TRBD1 agrees at 8 bases. V was clipped by 0 bases and J by 3 bases; unmatched bases: 6. This CDR3 is built from 16 residues. Per the germline V gene, CDR1 is MGHRA and CDR2 is YSYEKL. The CDR3 bases are TGCGCCAGCAGCCAAGATCGGAGACAGGGGTACACTGAAGCTTTCTTT. Its protein product is CASSQDRRQGYTEAFF.

V gene TRBV7-3 combines with J gene TRBJ1-1, with unresolved D. The V end lost 5 bases, the J end lost 4 bases, and 14 bases lay between the germline ends. The germline gives CDR1 SGHTA, CDR2 FQGTGA. The CDR3 totals 14 residues. The CDR3 sequence is CASSPLAGGTEAFF. DNA of the CDR3: TGTGCCAGCAGCCCGCTCGCCGGCGGCACTGAAGCTTTCTTT.

CDR3 DNA sequence: TGTGCCAGCAGCTTAGGAAGACAGGGCGTTAAAAATGAGCAGTTCTTC. This gives the protein CASSLGRQGVKNEQFF. V is TRBV7-9 and J is TRBJ2-1; 7 bases are a match to TRBD1. Germline CDR1 reads SEHNR; CDR2 reads FQNEAQ (reference sequence). The CDR3 spans 16 residues. V trimming: 1 base; J trimming: 7 bases; junction bases outside the gene matches: 10.

The rearrangement joins TRBV7-3 to TRBJ1-1; a possible D gene is TRBD1 (6 bases). Trimming took 4 bases from V and 2 from J, leaving 11 bases between them. CDR1 and CDR2 (germline): SGHTA, FQGTGA. CDR3 length equals 14 residues. The CDR3 loop reads CASSSGHANTEAFF. The CDR3 nucleotides read TGTGCCAGCAGCTCGGGACACGCCAACACTGAAGCTTTCTTT.

On this clone itself: An end of the junction does not agree with germline; a read error may underlie this. This chain joins TRBV5-4 and TRBJ2-5; 8 bases fit TRBD2. The length of the CDR3 is 12 residues. CDR1 is SGHNT, CDR2 YYREEE, per germline (reference sequence). This CDR3 is CASSTGGEWGDF. The CDR3 region has the DNA TGTGCCAGCAGCACGGGGGGGGAATGGGGGGACTTC.